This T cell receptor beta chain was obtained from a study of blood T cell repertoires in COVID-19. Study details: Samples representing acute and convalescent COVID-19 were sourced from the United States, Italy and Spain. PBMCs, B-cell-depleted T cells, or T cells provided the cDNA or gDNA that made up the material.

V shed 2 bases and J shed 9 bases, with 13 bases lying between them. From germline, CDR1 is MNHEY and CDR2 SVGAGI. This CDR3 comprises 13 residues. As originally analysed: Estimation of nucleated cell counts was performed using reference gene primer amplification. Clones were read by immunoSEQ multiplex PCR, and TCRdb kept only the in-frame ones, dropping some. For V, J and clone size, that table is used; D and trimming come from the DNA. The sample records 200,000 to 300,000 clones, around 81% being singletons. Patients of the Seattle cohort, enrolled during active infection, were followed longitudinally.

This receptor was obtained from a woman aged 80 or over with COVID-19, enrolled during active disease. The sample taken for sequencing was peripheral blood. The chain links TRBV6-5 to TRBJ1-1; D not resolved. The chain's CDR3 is CASSYISEGKAFF. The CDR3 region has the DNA TGTGCCAGCAGTTACATATCTGAGGGAAAAGCTTTCTTT.